This T cell receptor beta chain appears in the sequencing data of a study of T-cell reconstitution after alpha-beta-depleted transplantation in children. Whole-study findings and limits: As was reported, about two months after transplant, alpha-beta T cells came from several hundred expanded graft clones.

In the case of this clonotype: Its cognate antigen is unknown.

CDR3 length: 16 residues. Germline CDR1 and CDR2: MGHRA and YSYEKL. The V gene end was trimmed by 4 bases and the J gene end by 4 bases; junction bases not matched to a gene: 6. This sample's TCRbeta library carried unique molecular identifier barcodes. TCRdb passed the PCR reads through MiXCR, listing each CDR3 protein once. The sample records about 420,000 distinct CDR3 sequences, 16% being singletons. The origin of this receptor is a boy younger than two who had a stem cell transplant for Wiskott-Aldrich syndrome, so the T cells may come from the graft donor. The specimen was PBMCs, mostly from graft donor cells, collected 360 days after TCRalphabeta/CD19-depleted stem cell transplant. The chain carries TRBV4-1 and TRBJ2-2, with TRBD1 identical over 10 bases. For the CDR3, the DNA is TGCGCCAGCAGCCTCCCCCGGACAGGGGGCACCGGGGAGCTGTTTTTT. Translation: CASSLPRTGGTGELFF.